These 2 T cell receptor beta chains originate from one sample sequenced in a study of T cell responses to AZD1222 COVID-19 vaccine. Measured with immunoSEQ multiplex PCR; TCRdb has only the in-frame clones, and not every one. Among around 84,000 clones listed, 70% to 90% were seen once. Sample: peripheral blood, taken on day 0 of MenACWY control vaccination. The receptors were sampled from an adult in good health.

The CDR3, as DNA: TGTGCCAGCAGCTTCCAGGGGGCTCCTAATGAAAAACTGTTTTTT. Protein product: CASSFQGAPNEKLFF. The rearrangement uses TRBV7-9 and TRBJ1-4; TRBD1 aligns across 8 bases. There are 15 residues in the CDR3. The V and J ends lost 3 bases and 3 bases, in that order; junction bases with no gene match: 3. CDR1 and CDR2 from the germline V gene are SEHNR and FQNEAQ (reference sequence).

The chain recombines TRBV9 with TRBJ1-1; D remains ambiguous. V was trimmed by 0 bases and J by 1 base, leaving 13 bases between them. Germline V CDR1 and CDR2: SGDLS, YYNGEE. The CDR3 loop spans 16 amino acids. CDR3 coding DNA: TGTGCCAGCAGCGTAGACGCGACCCCCAGGAACACTGAAGCTTTCTTT. It translates to CASSVDATPRNTEAFF.